The clone carrying this T cell receptor (beta chain) was counted a single time. In the source study's methods: Reference gene primer amplification yielded estimated nucleated cell counts. Assay: immunoSEQ multiplex PCR; the TCRdb copy retains only in-frame clones and omits some. The V and J calls and clone size were taken over from that table, and D and trimming were inferred from the DNA. Seen here are about 39,000 clones, about 94% observed once, and the top ten hold 4.1%. This CDR3 is 18 amino acids long. Germline V gene data show CDR1 as MNHEY and CDR2 as SVGEGT. Trimming removed 4 bases from V and 4 bases from J, with 20 bases in between. The sample originates from a study of blood T cell repertoires in COVID-19.

The rearrangement uses TRBV6-2 or TRBV6-3 and TRBJ2-6; D perhaps matches TRBD1 (5 bases). Sequencing input: peripheral blood. This TCR came from a human donor with active COVID-19. The donor label of this sample is uncertain. DNA for the CDR3: TGTGCCAGCAGTTTCCCCTCCCCCAGGGCGGAAGGGGCCAACGTCCTGACTTTC. Translating gives CASSFPSPRAEGANVLTF.